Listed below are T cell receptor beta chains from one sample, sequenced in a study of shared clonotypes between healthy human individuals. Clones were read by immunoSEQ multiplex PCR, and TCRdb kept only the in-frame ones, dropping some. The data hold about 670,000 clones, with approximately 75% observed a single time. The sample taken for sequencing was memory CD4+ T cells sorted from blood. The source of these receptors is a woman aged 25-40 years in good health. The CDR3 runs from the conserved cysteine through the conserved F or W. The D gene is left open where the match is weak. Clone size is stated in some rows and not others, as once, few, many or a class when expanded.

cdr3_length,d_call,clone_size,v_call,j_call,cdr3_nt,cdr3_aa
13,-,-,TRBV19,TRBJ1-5,TGTGCCAGTATCGGGGGGAAGGGTGAGCCCCAGCATTTT,CASIGGKGEPQHF
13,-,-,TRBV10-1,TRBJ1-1,TGCGCCAGCAGTGAATCAGGGGACACTGAAGCTTTCTTT,CASSESGDTEAFF
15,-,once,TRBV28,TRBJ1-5,TGTGCCAGCAGAAGGGGCACGGGCCCCAATCAGCCCCAGCATTTT,CASRRGTGPNQPQHF
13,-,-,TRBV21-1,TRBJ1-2,TGTGCCAGCAAATGGACAGGGCTTCATGGCTACACCTTC,CASKWTGLHGYTF
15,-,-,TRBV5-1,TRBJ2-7,TGCGCCAGCAGCTTGGGTGGGTCTCTCTCCTACGAGCAGTACTTC,CASSLGGSLSYEQYF
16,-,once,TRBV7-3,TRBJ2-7,TGTGCCAGCAGCTCAATCCGGGACGGGACCTCCTACGAGCAGTACTTC,CASSSIRDGTSYEQYF
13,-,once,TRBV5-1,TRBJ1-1,TGCGCCAGCAGCGGAATCCCGAACACTGAAGCTTTCTTT,CASSGIPNTEAFF
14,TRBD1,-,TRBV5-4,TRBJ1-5,TGTGCCAGCAGCCCTAACAGGGGTGGTCAGCCCCAGCATTTT,CASSPNRGGQPQHF
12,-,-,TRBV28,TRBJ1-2,TGTGCCAGCAGTTTATTCGGCAGGGATGGCACCTTC,CASSLFGRDGTF
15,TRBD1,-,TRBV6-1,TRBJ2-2,TGTGCCACCGTACCGGGACAGCCTAACACCGGGGAGCTGTTTTTT,CATVPGQPNTGELFF
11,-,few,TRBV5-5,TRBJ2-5,TGTGCCAGCAGCGCTCAAGAGACCCAGTACTTC,CASSAQETQYF
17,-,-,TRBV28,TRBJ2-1,TGTGCCAGCAGCCCTGGGGTACGGGAAGATAACTACAATGAGCAGTTCTTC,CASSPGVREDNYNEQFF
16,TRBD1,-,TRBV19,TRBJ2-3,TGTGCCAGTAGTATCCGAGACAGGGGGCAGTCAGATACGCAGTATTTT,CASSIRDRGQSDTQYF
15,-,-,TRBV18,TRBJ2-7,TGTGCCAGCTCACCACGGGGCGCAGGAGACTACGAGCAGTACTTC,CASSPRGAGDYEQYF
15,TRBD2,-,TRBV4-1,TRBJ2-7,TGCGCCAGCAGCCGAACCGGGACTAGCGCCTACGAGCAGTACTTC,CASSRTGTSAYEQYF
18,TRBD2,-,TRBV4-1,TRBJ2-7,TGCGCCAGCAGCCAGCGTCCCCCTCCCGGGGGGAGCTCCTACGAGCAGTACTTC,CASSQRPPPGGSSYEQYF
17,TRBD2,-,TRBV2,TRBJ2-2,TGTGCCAGCAGCCCCGGACTAGCGGGAGTATCATCCGGGGAGCTGTTTTTT,CASSPGLAGVSSGELFF
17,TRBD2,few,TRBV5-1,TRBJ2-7,TGCGCCAGCAGCTTGGGACTAGCGGGAGGGCCAACCTACGAGCAGTACTTC,CASSLGLAGGPTYEQYF
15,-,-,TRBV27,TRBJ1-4,TGTGCCAGCAGTTACCTCTTGGGAGGTAATGAAAAACTGTTTTTT,CASSYLLGGNEKLFF
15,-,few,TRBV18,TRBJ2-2,TGTGCCAGCTCACCAGGGCACTCGAACACCGGGGAGCTGTTTTTT,CASSPGHSNTGELFF
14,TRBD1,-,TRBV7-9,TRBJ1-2,TGTGCCAGCAGCTTAGAGAGGACAGGGTATGGCTACACCTTC,CASSLERTGYGYTF
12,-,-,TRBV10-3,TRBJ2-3,TGTGCCATCAGTGAGAAAAGGGATACGCAGTATTTT,CAISEKRDTQYF
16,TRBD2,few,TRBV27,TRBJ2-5,TGTGCCAGCAGTTTATTAGGGGCGGGAGTAGAGGAGACCCAGTACTTC,CASSLLGAGVEETQYF
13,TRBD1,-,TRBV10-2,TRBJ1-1,TGCGCCACCCAAGGGGGCCATGGCACTGAAGCTTTCTTT,CATQGGHGTEAFF
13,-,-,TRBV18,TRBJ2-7,TGTGCCAGCTCTCCTCAAGACGGCTACGAGCAGTACTTC,CASSPQDGYEQYF
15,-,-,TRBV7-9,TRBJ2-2,TGTGCCAGCAGCGCGCACGTCGGGGCCGGCGGGGAGCTGTTTTTT,CASSAHVGAGGELFF
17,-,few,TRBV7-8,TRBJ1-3,TGTGCCAGCAGCTCTCCCGCCACAGGGATCTCTGGAAACACCATATATTTT,CASSSPATGISGNTIYF
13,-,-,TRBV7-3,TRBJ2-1,TGTGCCAGCAGCTTAACAGGAGTGGGTGAGCAGTTCTTC,CASSLTGVGEQFF
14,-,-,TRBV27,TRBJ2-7,TGTGCCAGCAGGCCGCAGGGGGGAGGGGGCGAGCAGTACTTC,CASRPQGGGGEQYF
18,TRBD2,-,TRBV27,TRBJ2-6,TGTGCCAGCAGTTATCTGACTAGCGGAAGCTCTGGGGCCAACGTCCTGACTTTC,CASSYLTSGSSGANVLTF
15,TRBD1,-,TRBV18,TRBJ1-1,TGTGCCAGCTCACCACCCGGCAGGGGGGACACTGAAGCTTTCTTT,CASSPPGRGDTEAFF
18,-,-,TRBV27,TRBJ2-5,TGTGCCAGCAGTTCTTACTTCACGGGACACCGGGCCAACCGGACCCAGTACTTC,CASSSYFTGHRANRTQYF